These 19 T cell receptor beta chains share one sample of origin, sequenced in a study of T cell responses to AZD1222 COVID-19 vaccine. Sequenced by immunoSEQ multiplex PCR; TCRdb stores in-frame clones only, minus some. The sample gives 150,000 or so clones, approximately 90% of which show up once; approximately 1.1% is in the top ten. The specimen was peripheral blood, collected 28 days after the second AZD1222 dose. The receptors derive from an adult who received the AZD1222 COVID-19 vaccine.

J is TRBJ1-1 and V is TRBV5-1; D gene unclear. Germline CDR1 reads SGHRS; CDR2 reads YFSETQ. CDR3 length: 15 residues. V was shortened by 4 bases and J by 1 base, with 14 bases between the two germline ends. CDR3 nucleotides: TGCGCCAGCAGCCCCCAACGTTGGTCGAACACTGAAGCTTTCTTT. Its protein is CASSPQRWSNTEAFF.

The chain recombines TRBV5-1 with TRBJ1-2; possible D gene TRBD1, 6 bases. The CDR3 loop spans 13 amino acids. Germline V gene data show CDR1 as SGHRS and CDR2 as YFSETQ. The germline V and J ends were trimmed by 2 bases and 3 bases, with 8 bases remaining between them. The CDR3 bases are TGCGCCAGCAGCTTAGGACAGCACTATGGCTACACCTTC. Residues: CASSLGQHYGYTF. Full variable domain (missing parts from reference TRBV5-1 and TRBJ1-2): KAGVTQTPRYLIKTRGQQVTLSCSPISGHRSVSWYQQTPGQGLQFLFEYFSETQRNKGNFPGRFSGRQFSNSRSEMNVSTLELGDSALYLCASSLGQHYGYTFGSGTRLTVV.

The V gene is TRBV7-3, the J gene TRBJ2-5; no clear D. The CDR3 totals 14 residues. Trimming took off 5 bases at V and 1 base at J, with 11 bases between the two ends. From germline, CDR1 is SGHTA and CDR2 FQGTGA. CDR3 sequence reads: CASSPLASQETQYF. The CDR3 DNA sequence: TGTGCCAGCAGCCCCCTCGCGAGCCAAGAGACCCAGTACTTC.

This CDR3 reads CASSSTGGSGYGYTF. CDR3 in DNA: TGCGCCAGCAGCTCGACAGGGGGCTCTGGCTATGGCTACACCTTC. V and J are TRBV5-1 and TRBJ1-2, with 10 bases that match TRBD1. CDR1 SGHRS and CDR2 YFSETQ come from the germline V gene. V gave up 3 bases and J gave up 4 bases; unmatched junction bases: 6. This CDR3 is 15 amino acids long. Variable domain in full (rest from reference TRBV5-1 and TRBJ1-2): KAGVTQTPRYLIKTRGQQVTLSCSPISGHRSVSWYQQTPGQGLQFLFEYFSETQRNKGNFPGRFSGRQFSNSRSEMNVSTLELGDSALYLCASSSTGGSGYGYTFGSGTRLTVV.

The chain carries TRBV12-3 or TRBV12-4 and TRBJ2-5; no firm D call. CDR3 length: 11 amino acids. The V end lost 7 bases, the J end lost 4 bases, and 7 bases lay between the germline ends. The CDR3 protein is CASTKLETQYF. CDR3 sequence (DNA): TGTGCCAGCACGAAATTAGAGACCCAGTACTTC.

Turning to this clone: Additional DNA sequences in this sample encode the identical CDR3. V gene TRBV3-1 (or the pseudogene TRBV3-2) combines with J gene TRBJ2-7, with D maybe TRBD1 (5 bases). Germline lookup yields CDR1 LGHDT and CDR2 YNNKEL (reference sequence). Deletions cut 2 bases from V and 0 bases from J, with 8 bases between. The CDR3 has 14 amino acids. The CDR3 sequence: CASSQQGRSYEQYF. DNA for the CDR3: TGTGCCAGCAGCCAACAGGGCCGCTCCTACGAGCAGTACTTC.

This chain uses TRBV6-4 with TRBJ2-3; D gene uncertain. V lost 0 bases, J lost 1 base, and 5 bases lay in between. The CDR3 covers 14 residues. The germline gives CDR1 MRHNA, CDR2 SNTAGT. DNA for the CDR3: TGTGCCAGCAGTGACTCGCCAGGCACAGATACGCAGTATTTT. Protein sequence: CASSDSPGTDTQYF.

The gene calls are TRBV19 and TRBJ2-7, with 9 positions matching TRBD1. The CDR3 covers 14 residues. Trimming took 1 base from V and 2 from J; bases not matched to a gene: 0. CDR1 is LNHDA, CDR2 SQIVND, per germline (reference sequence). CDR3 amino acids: CASSIGTGAYEQYF. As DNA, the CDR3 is TGTGCCAGTAGTATAGGGACAGGGGCCTACGAGCAGTACTTC. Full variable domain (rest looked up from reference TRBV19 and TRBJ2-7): DGGITQSPKYLFRKEGQNVTLSCEQNLNHDAMYWYRQDPGQGLRLIYYSQIVNDFQKGDIAEGYSVSREKKESFPLTVTSAQKNPTAFYLCASSIGTGAYEQYFGPGTRLTVT.

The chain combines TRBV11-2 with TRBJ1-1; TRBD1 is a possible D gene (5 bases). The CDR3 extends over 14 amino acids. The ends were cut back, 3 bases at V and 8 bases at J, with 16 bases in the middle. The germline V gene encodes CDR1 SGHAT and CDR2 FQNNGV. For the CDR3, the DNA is TGTGCCAGCAGCTTCGCCGTCAGGGCGGAAGAAGCTTTCTTT. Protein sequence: CASSFAVRAEEAFF.

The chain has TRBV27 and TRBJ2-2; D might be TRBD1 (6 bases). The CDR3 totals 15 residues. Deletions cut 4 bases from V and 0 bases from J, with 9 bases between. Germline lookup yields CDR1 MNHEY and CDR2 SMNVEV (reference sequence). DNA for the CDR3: TGTGCCAGCAGTTACAGGGAACCGAACACCGGGGAGCTGTTTTTT. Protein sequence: CASSYREPNTGELFF.

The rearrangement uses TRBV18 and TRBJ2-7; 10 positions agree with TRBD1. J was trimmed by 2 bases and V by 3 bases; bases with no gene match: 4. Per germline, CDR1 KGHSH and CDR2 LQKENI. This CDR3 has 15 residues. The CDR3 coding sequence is TGTGCCAGCTCACCGGGACAGGGGTTTACCTACGAGCAGTACTTC. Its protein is CASSPGQGFTYEQYF.

In DNA, the CDR3 is TGTGCCAGCTCACCGGAGTACGGCAACTATGGCTACACCTTC. This gives the protein CASSPEYGNYGYTF. The rearrangement links TRBV18 to TRBJ1-2; D gene ambiguous. Trimming removed 3 bases at V and 2 bases at J, with 10 bases between. This CDR3 spans 14 amino acids. Germline loops: CDR1 KGHSH, CDR2 LQKENI.

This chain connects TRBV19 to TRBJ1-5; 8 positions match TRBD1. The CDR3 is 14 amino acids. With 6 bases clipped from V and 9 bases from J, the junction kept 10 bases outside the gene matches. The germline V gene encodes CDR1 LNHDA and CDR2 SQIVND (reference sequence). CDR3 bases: TGTGCCAGTAGAACCGGTGACAGGGGATGGCCCCAGCATTTT. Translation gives CASRTGDRGWPQHF.

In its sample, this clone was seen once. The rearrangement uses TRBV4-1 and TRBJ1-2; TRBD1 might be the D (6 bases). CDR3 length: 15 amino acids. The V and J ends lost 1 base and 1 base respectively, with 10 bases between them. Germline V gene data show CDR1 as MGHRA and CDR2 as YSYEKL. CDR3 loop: CASSQAGALNYGYTF. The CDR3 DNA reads TGCGCCAGCAGCCAAGCAGGGGCCCTTAACTATGGCTACACCTTC.

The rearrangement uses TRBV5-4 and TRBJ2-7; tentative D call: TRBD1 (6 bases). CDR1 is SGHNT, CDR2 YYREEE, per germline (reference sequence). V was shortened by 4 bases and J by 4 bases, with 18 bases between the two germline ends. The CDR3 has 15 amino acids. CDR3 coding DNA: TGTGCCAGCAGCGTACAACAGGGTTCGGGGTACGAGCAGTACTTC. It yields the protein CASSVQQGSGYEQYF.

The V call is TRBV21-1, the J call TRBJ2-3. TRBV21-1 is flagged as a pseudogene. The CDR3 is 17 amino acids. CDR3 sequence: CASSKEPQRDPSTPQYF. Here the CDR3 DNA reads TGTGCCAGCAGCAAAGAACCCCAACGGGACCCTTCCACTCCGCAGTATTTT.

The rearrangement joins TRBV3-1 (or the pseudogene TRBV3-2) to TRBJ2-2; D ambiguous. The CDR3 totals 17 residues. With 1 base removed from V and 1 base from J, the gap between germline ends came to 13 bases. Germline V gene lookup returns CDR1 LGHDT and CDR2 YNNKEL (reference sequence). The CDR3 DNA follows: TGTGCCAGCAGCCAAGGGAGAGTAGGAGTGAACACCGGGGAGCTGTTTTTT. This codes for CASSQGRVGVNTGELFF.

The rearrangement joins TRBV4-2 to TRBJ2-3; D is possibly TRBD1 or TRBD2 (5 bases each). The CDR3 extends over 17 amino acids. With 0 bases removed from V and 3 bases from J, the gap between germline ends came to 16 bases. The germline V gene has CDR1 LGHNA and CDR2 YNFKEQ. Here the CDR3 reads CASSQDLAGSGTDTQYF. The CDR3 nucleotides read TGTGCCAGCAGCCAAGATTTGGCAGGGTCGGGGACAGATACGCAGTATTTT.

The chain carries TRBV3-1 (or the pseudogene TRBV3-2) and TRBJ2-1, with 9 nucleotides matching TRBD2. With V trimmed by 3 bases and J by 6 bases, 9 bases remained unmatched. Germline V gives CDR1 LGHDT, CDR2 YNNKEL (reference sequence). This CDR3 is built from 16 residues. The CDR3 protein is CASSHRAGGPFNEQFF. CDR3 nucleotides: TGTGCCAGCAGCCATCGGGCGGGAGGGCCGTTCAATGAGCAGTTCTTC.